A selection of T cell receptor beta chains follows, all from one sample in a study of blood T cell repertoires in COVID-19. The method was immunoSEQ multiplex PCR; TCRdb's version includes in-frame clones alone and lacks a portion of them. This table has around 400,000 clones, roughly four fifths appearing once. The sample consisted of PBMCs or T cells enriched from blood (not recorded which). The receptors derive from a woman aged 50 to 65 who had recovered from COVID-19. Both conserved end residues are part of each CDR3. The D gene is left open where the match is weak. Clone size is not always given. Where it is, it says once, few, many or a class for expanded clones.

CDR3aa,CDR3nt,j_gene,abundance,v_gene,d_gene
CASKPGGLRGNEKLFF,TGTGCCAGCAAACCGGGGGGGCTTCGGGGTAATGAAAAACTGTTTTTT,TRBJ1-4,-,TRBV28,-
CASSALRTGGNSPLHF,TGTGCCAGCAGCGCTCTCAGGACAGGGGGAAATTCACCCCTCCACTTT,TRBJ1-6,once,TRBV9,TRBD1
CASSPTVNTEAFF,TGTGCCAGCAGCCCTACGGTAAACACTGAAGCTTTCTTT,TRBJ1-1,few,TRBV12-3/TRBV12-4,-
CASSRRDRGFGYTF,TGTGCCAGCAGTCGACGGGACAGGGGTTTTGGCTACACCTTC,TRBJ1-2,-,TRBV6-6,TRBD1
CASSKDRELFF,TGTGCCAGCAGTAAGGACAGGGAGCTGTTTTTT,TRBJ2-2,once,TRBV6-5,-
CASSQEMGATNEKLFF,TGTGCCAGCAGCCAAGAAATGGGGGCGACTAATGAAAAACTGTTTTTT,TRBJ1-4,-,TRBV4-2,-
CASSQAKGDDEKLFF,TGTGCCAGCAGCCAAGCGAAGGGAGACGATGAAAAACTGTTTTTT,TRBJ1-4,-,TRBV4-2,-
CATSPGLAGQHEQFF,TGTGCCACCAGCCCGGGACTAGCGGGGCAGCATGAGCAGTTCTTC,TRBJ2-1,-,TRBV24-1,TRBD2
CATSRPRDNNEKLFF,TGTGCCACCAGCAGACCCCGGGACAATAATGAAAAACTGTTTTTT,TRBJ1-4,-,TRBV15,-
CASTPRAEAFF,TGTGCCAGCACTCCCAGGGCTGAAGCTTTCTTT,TRBJ1-1,once,TRBV3-1/TRBV3-2,-
CASSQSRGISGPQHF,TGTGCCAGCAGCCAATCTAGGGGGATCTCTGGTCCCCAGCATTTT,TRBJ1-5,-,TRBV16,-
CASSQTGGRTEAFF,TGTGCCAGCAGTCAAACAGGGGGCAGGACTGAAGCTTTCTTT,TRBJ1-1,-,TRBV27,TRBD1
CASSLLGQAYEQYF,TGTGCCAGCAGTTTACTTGGACAGGCCTACGAGCAGTACTTC,TRBJ2-7,-,TRBV27,TRBD1
CASSARQGIYGYTF,TGTGCCAGCAGCGCCCGACAGGGTATCTATGGCTACACCTTC,TRBJ1-2,-,TRBV9,TRBD1
CASSHSGGTGNTIYF,TGTGCCAGCAGCCATTCGGGAGGTACTGGAAACACCATATATTTT,TRBJ1-3,few,TRBV3-1/TRBV3-2,-
CSASRGTGGYTF,TGCAGTGCTAGTAGGGGGACGGGAGGCTACACCTTC,TRBJ1-2,-,TRBV20-1,-
CASSPGQGYTEAFF,TGTGCCAGCAGCCCAGGACAGGGATACACTGAAGCTTTCTTT,TRBJ1-1,-,TRBV2,TRBD1
CATSISGGGSYNEQFF,TGTGCCACCAGCATTAGCGGGGGAGGCTCCTACAATGAGCAGTTCTTC,TRBJ2-1,once,TRBV15,TRBD2
CASQKPLTANTEAFF,TGTGCCAGCCAAAAACCTTTGACAGCCAACACTGAAGCTTTCTTT,TRBJ1-1,-,TRBV6-5,-
CASSTDRNTEAFF,TGTGCCAGCAGCACGGACAGAAACACTGAAGCTTTCTTT,TRBJ1-1,-,TRBV13,-
CASSVQGVGQPQHF,TGTGCCAGCAGTGTACAGGGGGTGGGTCAGCCCCAGCATTTT,TRBJ1-5,-,TRBV2,TRBD1
CASTTGLTRGKSFSYEQYF,TGCGCCAGCACTACGGGACTCACTAGAGGGAAAAGCTTCTCCTACGAGCAGTACTTC,TRBJ2-7,-,TRBV10-1,-
CASSERGGAADTQYF,TGTGCCAGCAGTGAGCGCGGGGGGGCGGCAGATACGCAGTATTTT,TRBJ2-3,few,TRBV6-4,TRBD2
CASSPQGGAGARYF,TGTGCCAGCAGCCCACAGGGTGGAGCAGGGGCTAGGTACTTC,TRBJ2-7,once,TRBV13,-
CASHSLYLNSNYGYTF,TGTGCCTCGCACTCCTTATACCTGAATTCTAACTATGGCTACACCTTC,TRBJ1-2,-,TRBV19,-
CASSPQGAAGYEAFF,TGTGCCAGCTCACCGCAGGGGGCAGCAGGATATGAAGCTTTCTTT,TRBJ1-1,-,TRBV18,TRBD1
CASSSVPGQGYTF,TGTGCCAGCAGCTCAGTACCGGGACAGGGCTACACCTTC,TRBJ1-2,-,TRBV7-3,TRBD1
CASSDGLATDTQYF,TGCGCCAGCAGCGACGGACTAGCGACAGATACGCAGTATTTT,TRBJ2-3,-,TRBV5-1,TRBD2
CASRSGQGAEAAFF,TGTGCCAGCAGATCGGGACAGGGGGCGGAGGCAGCTTTCTTT,TRBJ1-1,-,TRBV7-9,TRBD1
CASSLERVQYNEQFF,TGTGCCAGCAGCTTAGAGCGGGTACAATACAATGAGCAGTTCTTC,TRBJ2-1,-,TRBV11-1,-
CATSREVGSYEQYF,TGTGCCACCAGCAGAGAGGTGGGCAGCTACGAGCAGTACTTC,TRBJ2-7,-,TRBV15,-
CASSLWRQGTGNQPQHF,TGTGCCAGCAGTTTATGGAGACAGGGGACGGGCAATCAGCCCCAGCATTTT,TRBJ1-5,-,TRBV28,TRBD1
CASSLVGPAGGLETQYF,TGTGCCAGCAGCTTAGTCGGGCCAGCGGGAGGGCTCGAGACCCAGTACTTC,TRBJ2-5,-,TRBV7-2,TRBD2
CASSPEDSYGYTF,TGTGCCAGCAGTCCAGAGGACAGTTATGGCTACACCTTC,TRBJ1-2,-,TRBV2,-
CASSPQGTYGYTF,TGTGCCAGCAGCCCACAGGGAACCTATGGCTACACCTTC,TRBJ1-2,-,TRBV14,-
CASSPQGRIANEKLFF,TGTGCCAGCTCACCACAGGGGCGCATAGCTAATGAAAAACTGTTTTTT,TRBJ1-4,-,TRBV18,-
CATSRDTGHNYGYTF,TGTGCCACCAGCAGAGATACGGGACACAACTATGGCTACACCTTC,TRBJ1-2,-,TRBV15,-
CASTWREGLLLNTGELFF,TGTGCCAGTACCTGGCGGGAGGGTCTTCTTCTGAACACCGGGGAGCTGTTTTTT,TRBJ2-2,-,TRBV19,TRBD2
CASSQEQGGVYYTF,TGCGCCAGCAGCCAAGAGCAGGGGGGAGTTTACTACACCTTC,TRBJ1-2,-,TRBV4-3,TRBD1
CASSIDPGTGSGGYTF,TGTGCCAGTAGTATAGATCCCGGGACAGGGTCCGGAGGCTACACCTTC,TRBJ1-2,-,TRBV19,TRBD1
CASGTGWGYTF,TGTGCCAGCGGGACAGGGTGGGGCTACACCTTC,TRBJ1-2,-,TRBV2,TRBD1